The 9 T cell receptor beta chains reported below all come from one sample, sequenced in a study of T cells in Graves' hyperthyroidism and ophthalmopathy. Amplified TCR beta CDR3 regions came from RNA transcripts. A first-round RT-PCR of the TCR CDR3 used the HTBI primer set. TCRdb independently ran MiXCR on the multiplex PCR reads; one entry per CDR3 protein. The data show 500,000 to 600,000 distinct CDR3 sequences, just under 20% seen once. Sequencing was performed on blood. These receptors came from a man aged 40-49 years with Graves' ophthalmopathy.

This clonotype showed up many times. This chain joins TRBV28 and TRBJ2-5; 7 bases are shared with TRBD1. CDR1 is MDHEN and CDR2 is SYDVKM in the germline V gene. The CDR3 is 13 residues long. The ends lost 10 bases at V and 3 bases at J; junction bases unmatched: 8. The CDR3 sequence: CAISQGYEETQYF. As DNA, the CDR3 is TGTGCCATCTCACAGGGGTACGAAGAGACCCAGTACTTC.

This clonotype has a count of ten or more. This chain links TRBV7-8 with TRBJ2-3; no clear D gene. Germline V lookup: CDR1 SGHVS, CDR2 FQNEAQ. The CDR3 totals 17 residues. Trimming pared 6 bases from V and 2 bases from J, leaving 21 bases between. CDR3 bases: TGTGCCAGCAGGTTGCGGTGGAACCCTGCCATCACAGATACGCAGTATTTT. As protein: CASRLRWNPAITDTQYF.

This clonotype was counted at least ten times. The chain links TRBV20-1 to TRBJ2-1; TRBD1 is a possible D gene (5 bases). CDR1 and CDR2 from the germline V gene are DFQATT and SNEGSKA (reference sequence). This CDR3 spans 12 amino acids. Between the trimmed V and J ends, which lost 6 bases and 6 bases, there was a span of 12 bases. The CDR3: CSALTDANEQFF. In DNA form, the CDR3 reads TGCAGTGCCCTGACAGACGCCAATGAGCAGTTCTTC.

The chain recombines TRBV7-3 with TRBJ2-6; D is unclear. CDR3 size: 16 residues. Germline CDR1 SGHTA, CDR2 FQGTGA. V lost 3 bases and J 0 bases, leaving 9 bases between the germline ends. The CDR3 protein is CASSLGVSSGANVLTF. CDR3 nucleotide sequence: TGTGCCAGCAGCTTGGGCGTTAGCTCTGGGGCCAACGTCCTGACTTTC.

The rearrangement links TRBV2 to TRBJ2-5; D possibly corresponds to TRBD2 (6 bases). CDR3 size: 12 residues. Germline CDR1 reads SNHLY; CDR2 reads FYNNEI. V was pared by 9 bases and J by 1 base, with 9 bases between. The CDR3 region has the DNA TGTGCCAGTGGGGGGTCCCAAGAGACCCAGTACTTC. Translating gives CASGGSQETQYF.

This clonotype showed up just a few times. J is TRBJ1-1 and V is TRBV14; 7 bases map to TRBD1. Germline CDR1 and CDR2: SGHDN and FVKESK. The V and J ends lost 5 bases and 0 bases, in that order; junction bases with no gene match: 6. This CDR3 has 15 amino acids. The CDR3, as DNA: TGTGCCAGCAGCGCCTACAGGGGTATGAACACTGAAGCTTTCTTT. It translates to CASSAYRGMNTEAFF.

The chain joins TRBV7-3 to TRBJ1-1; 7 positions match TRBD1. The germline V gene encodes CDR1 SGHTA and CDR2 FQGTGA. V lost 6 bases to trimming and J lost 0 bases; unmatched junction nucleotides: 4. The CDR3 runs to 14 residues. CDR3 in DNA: TGTGCCAGCAGAACGGACAGGATGAACACTGAAGCTTTCTTT. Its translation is CASRTDRMNTEAFF.

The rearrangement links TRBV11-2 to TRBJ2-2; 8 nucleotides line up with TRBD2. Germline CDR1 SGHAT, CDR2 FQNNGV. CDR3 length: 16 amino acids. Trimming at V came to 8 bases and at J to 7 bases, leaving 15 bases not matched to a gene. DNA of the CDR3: TGTGCCAGCGGATACCCCCCTACCGGGACTAGCGGGGAGCTGTTTTTT. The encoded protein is CASGYPPTGTSGELFF.

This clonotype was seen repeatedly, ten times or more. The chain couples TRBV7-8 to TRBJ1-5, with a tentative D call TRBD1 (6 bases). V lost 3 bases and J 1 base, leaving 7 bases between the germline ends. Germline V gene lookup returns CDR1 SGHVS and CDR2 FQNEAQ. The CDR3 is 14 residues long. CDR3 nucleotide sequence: TGTGCCAGCAGCTTCAGGGGAAGCAATCAGCCCCAGCATTTT. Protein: CASSFRGSNQPQHF.